Below are 18 T cell receptor beta chains sequenced from a single sample in a study of Graves' ophthalmopathy and Graves' hyperthyroidism. Amplification of TCR beta CDR3 regions used RNA transcripts. RT-PCR in the first round used HTBI primers; a second-round multiplex PCR followed. TCRdb re-analysed the multiplex PCR reads in MiXCR, keeping a single row per CDR3 protein. Seen here are over a million distinct CDR3 sequences, about two fifths observed once, and the top ten hold 11%. The specimen sequenced was peripheral blood or thyroid tissue (not recorded which). The receptors were sampled from an adult man with Graves' hyperthyroidism.

This chain uses TRBV7-2 with TRBJ1-2; 7 nucleotides match TRBD1. V trimming: 5 bases; J trimming: 12 bases; junction bases outside the gene matches: 9. Germline values: CDR1 SGHTA, CDR2 FQGNSA. This CDR3 is built from 12 residues. CDR3 coding DNA: TGTGCCAGCAGCCGGGACAGCTCTGGAAACACCTTC. This encodes CASSRDSSGNTF.

To note about this clonotype: A junction boundary mismatches the germline segment, possibly from a read error. The chain employs TRBV25-1 and TRBJ2-7; 8 nucleotides align to TRBD1. CDR1 MGHDK and CDR2 SYGVNS come from the germline V gene. This CDR3 has 15 residues. This CDR3 is CASSIGTGSSYGQYF. In DNA, the CDR3 is TGTGCCAGTAGTATTGGGACAGGATCCTCCTACGGGCAGTACTTC.

The genes are TRBV6-2 or TRBV6-3 and TRBJ2-7, with 8 bases matching TRBD2. With V trimmed by 0 bases and J by 4 bases, 11 bases remained unmatched. Per germline, CDR1 MNHEY and CDR2 SVGEGT. This CDR3 contains 17 residues. The CDR3 DNA sequence: TGTGCCAGCAGTTACTCCCGCTTGGGTAGCGGGGAATACGAGCAGTACTTC. This gives the protein CASSYSRLGSGEYEQYF.

The CDR3: CASSETSEEKLFF. For the CDR3, the DNA is TGTGCCAGCAGTGAAACTTCGGAGGAAAAACTGTTTTTT. V usage is TRBV25-1 and J usage is TRBJ1-4; D remains unclear. V was cut by 2 bases and J by 8 bases, with 9 bases left in between. Per the germline V gene, CDR1 is MGHDK and CDR2 is SYGVNS. The CDR3 is 13 residues long. Full variable domain (outside the CDR3, taken from reference TRBV25-1 and TRBJ1-4): EADIYQTPRYLVIGTGKKITLECSQTMGHDKMYWYQQDPGMELHLIHYSYGVNSTEKGDLSSESTVSRIRTEHFPLTLESARPSHTSQYLCASSETSEEKLFFGSGTQLSVL.

This clonotype was seen more than once but under ten times. The chain recombines TRBV6-5 with TRBJ1-1; D remains unclear. The ends were cut back, 4 bases at V and 5 bases at J, with 11 bases in the middle. The CDR3 loop spans 13 amino acids. From germline, CDR1 is MNHEY and CDR2 SVGAGI. This chain's CDR3 is CASSLDHVTEAFF. CDR3 bases: TGTGCCAGCAGTTTGGATCACGTGACTGAAGCTTTCTTT.

This sequence joins TRBV7-9 and TRBJ2-3; 7 bases fit TRBD1. CDR1 and CDR2 from the germline V gene are SEHNR and FQNEAQ (reference sequence). V shed 1 base and J 4 bases; nucleotides not matched to a gene: 2. This CDR3 is built from 14 residues. CDR3 DNA: TGTGCCAGCAGCTTAGACAGGGGAGCAGATACGCAGTATTTT. This encodes CASSLDRGADTQYF.

This clonotype was picked up a small number of times. The chain's CDR3 is CASSPSGGTAQETQYF. CDR3 in DNA: TGTGCCAGCAGCCCTAGCGGTGGGACAGCCCAAGAGACCCAGTACTTC. The genes are TRBV7-9 and TRBJ2-5, with D perhaps assigned TRBD1 or TRBD2 (7 bases each). Trimming removed 5 bases at V and 1 base at J, with 17 bases between. Per the germline V gene, CDR1 is SEHNR and CDR2 is FQNEAQ (reference sequence). CDR3 length: 16 amino acids. The full variable domain, rest sourced from reference TRBV7-9 and TRBJ2-5, is DTGVSQNPRHKITKRGQNVTFRCDPISEHNRLYWYRQTLGQGPEFLTYFQNEAQLEKSRLLSDRFSAERPKGSFSTLEIQRTEQGDSAMYLCASSPSGGTAQETQYFGPGTRLLVL.

The J gene is TRBJ2-7, the V gene TRBV9; perhaps TRBD1 as D (6 bases). Trimming left V 4 bases short and J 5 bases short, with 19 bases between. This CDR3 region has 15 residues. Looked up from germline, CDR1 is SGDLS and CDR2 is YYNGEE. The CDR3 nucleotides are TGTGCCAGCAGCCAAGAGATACAGGGTCTAGACGAGCAGTACTTC. Residues: CASSQEIQGLDEQYF.

The chain has TRBV5-1 and TRBJ2-5, with D unclear. With 3 bases removed from V and 0 bases from J, the gap between germline ends came to 9 bases. The CDR3 is made up of 14 amino acids. Germline V gives CDR1 SGHRS, CDR2 YFSETQ. The DNA for the CDR3 is TGCGCCAGCAGCTATGGACCTAACCAAGAGACCCAGTACTTC. Amino acid sequence: CASSYGPNQETQYF. Together with reference TRBV5-1 and TRBJ2-5, the CDR3 gives the full variable domain: KAGVTQTPRYLIKTRGQQVTLSCSPISGHRSVSWYQQTPGQGLQFLFEYFSETQRNKGNFPGRFSGRQFSNSRSEMNVSTLELGDSALYLCASSYGPNQETQYFGPGTRLLVL.

The chain combines TRBV19 with TRBJ1-1; a possible D gene is TRBD1 (5 bases). This CDR3 region has 15 residues. The V end lost 5 bases, the J end lost 0 bases, and 13 bases lay between the germline ends. The V gene's germline CDR1 is LNHDA and CDR2 SQIVND (reference sequence). CDR3 sequence (DNA): TGTGCCAGTAGTGCCGAAAGACAGATGAACACTGAAGCTTTCTTT. Protein product: CASSAERQMNTEAFF.

This sequence joins TRBV25-1 and TRBJ1-6; TRBD1 agrees at 7 bases. Unmatched junction bases numbered 8, after V lost 4 bases and J lost 5 bases. CDR1 is MGHDK, CDR2 SYGVNS, per germline. The length of the CDR3 is 16 residues. The DNA for the CDR3 is TGTGCCAGCAGTGGTTCAGGGGGATCCAATAATTCACCCCTCCACTTT. It translates to CASSGSGGSNNSPLHF.

At least ten counts were recorded for this clonotype. The V gene is TRBV7-2, the J gene TRBJ1-4; perhaps TRBD1 as D (6 bases). The V end was cut by 2 bases, the J end by 4 bases, with 11 bases between. There are 15 residues in the CDR3. Per the germline V gene, CDR1 is SGHTA and CDR2 is FQGNSA. The CDR3 spells CASSLTDRSNEKLFF. For the CDR3, the DNA is TGTGCCAGCAGCTTAACCGACAGGAGTAATGAAAAACTGTTTTTT.

This clonotype was observed at least ten times. The genes are TRBV7-9 and TRBJ1-1; 8 bases match TRBD1. The germline CDR1 and CDR2 sequences are SEHNR and FQNEAQ (reference sequence). CDR3 length: 15 residues. V was clipped by 1 base and J by 1 base; unmatched bases: 2. DNA for the CDR3: TGTGCCAGCAGCTTAGTCAGGGGGCAGAACACTGAAGCTTTCTTT. Protein product: CASSLVRGQNTEAFF.

This clonotype was recorded at least ten times. The chain has TRBV29-1 and TRBJ2-5; 10 bases align to TRBD1. Germline CDR1 is SQVTM and CDR2 is ANQGSEA. The CDR3 loop spans 18 amino acids. Trimming took 2 bases from V and 5 from J; bases not matched to a gene: 17. The CDR3 spells CSVENPGTGVSSDETQYF. DNA of the CDR3: TGCAGCGTTGAAAACCCCGGGACAGGGGTCTCGTCAGACGAGACCCAGTACTTC.

This clonotype was counted between two and nine times. The genes are TRBV6-5 and TRBJ1-1; possibly TRBD1 for D (5 bases). The CDR3 spans 15 residues. Per germline, CDR1 MNHEY and CDR2 SVGAGI. Trimming took off 2 bases at V and 5 bases at J, with 15 bases between the two ends. The CDR3 DNA reads TGTGCCAGCAGTTACCCAGGACAACTTAATACTGAAGCTTTCTTT. It is translated as CASSYPGQLNTEAFF.

This clonotype has ten or more counts. J is TRBJ1-2 and V is TRBV7-9; D unresolved. The germline gives CDR1 SEHNR, CDR2 FQNEAQ (reference sequence). The CDR3 contains 17 residues. With 2 bases removed from V and 0 bases from J, the gap between germline ends came to 16 bases. The CDR3 region is CASSLTFRIMTNYGYTF. In DNA form, the CDR3 reads TGTGCCAGCAGCTTAACTTTTCGCATCATGACTAACTATGGCTACACCTTC.

A few counts support this clonotype. The V and J genes are TRBV15 and TRBJ2-7, with TRBD1 matching over 8 bases. Germline CDR1 LNHNV, CDR2 YYDKDF (reference sequence). This CDR3 is 14 amino acids long. J gave up 2 bases and V 1 base, and 1 base lay outside the gene matches. Written as DNA, the CDR3 is TGTGCCACCAGCAGAGGGGACAGGACCTACGAGCAGTACTTC. Residues: CATSRGDRTYEQYF.

The V gene is TRBV11-2, the J gene TRBJ1-4, with 8 bases fitting TRBD1. This CDR3 is built from 14 residues. CDR1 and CDR2 (germline): SGHAT, FQNNGV. V lost 5 bases and J lost 7; bases outside the gene matches: 6. CDR3 residues: CASSHPDRVEKLFF. The DNA of the CDR3 is TGTGCCAGCAGCCATCCGGACAGGGTTGAAAAACTGTTTTTT.